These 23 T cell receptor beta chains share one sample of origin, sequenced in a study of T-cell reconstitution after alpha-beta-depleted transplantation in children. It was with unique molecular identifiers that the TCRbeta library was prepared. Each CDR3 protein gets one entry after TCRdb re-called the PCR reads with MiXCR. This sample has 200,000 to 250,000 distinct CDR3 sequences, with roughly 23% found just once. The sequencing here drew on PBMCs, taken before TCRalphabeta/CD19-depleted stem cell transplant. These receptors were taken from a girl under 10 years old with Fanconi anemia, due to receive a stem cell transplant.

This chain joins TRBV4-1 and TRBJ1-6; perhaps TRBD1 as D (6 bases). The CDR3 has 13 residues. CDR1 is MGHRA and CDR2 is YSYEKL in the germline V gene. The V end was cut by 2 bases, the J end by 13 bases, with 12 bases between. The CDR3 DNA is TGCGCCAGCAGCCAAATGACAGGAGCCCCCCTCCACTTT. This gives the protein CASSQMTGAPLHF.

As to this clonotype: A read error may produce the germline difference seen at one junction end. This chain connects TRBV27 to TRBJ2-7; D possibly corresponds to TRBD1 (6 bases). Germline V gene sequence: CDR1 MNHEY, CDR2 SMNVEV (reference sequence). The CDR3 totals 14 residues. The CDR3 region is CTSSSQTGSYEQYF. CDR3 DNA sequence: TGCACCAGCAGTAGTCAGACAGGATCCTACGAGCAGTACTTC.

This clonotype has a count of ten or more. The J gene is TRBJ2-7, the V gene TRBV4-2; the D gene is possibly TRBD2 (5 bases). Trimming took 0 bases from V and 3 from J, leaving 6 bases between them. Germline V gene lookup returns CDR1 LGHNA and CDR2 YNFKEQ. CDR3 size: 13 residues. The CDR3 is CASSQDRDYEQYF. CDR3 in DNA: TGTGCCAGCAGCCAAGATCGGGACTACGAGCAGTACTTC.

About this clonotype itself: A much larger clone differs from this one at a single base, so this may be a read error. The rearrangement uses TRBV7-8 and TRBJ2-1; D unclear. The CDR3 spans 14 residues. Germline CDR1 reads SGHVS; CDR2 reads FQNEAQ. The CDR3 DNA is TGTGCCAGCAGCTTAGTGGGGATAAACAATGAGCGGTTCTTC. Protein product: CASSLVGINNERFF.

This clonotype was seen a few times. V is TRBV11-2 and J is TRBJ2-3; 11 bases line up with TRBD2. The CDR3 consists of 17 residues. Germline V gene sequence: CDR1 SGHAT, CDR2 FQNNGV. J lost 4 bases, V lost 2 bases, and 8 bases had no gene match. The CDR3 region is CASSLKRTSGSPDTQYF. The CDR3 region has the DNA TGTGCCAGCAGCTTAAAGAGAACTAGCGGGAGTCCAGATACGCAGTATTTT.

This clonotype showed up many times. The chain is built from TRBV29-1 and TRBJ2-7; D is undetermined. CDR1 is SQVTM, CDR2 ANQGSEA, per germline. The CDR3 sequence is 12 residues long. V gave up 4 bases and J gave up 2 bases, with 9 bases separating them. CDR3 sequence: CSVVGSTYEQYF. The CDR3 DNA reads TGCAGCGTTGTTGGCAGTACCTACGAGCAGTACTTC.

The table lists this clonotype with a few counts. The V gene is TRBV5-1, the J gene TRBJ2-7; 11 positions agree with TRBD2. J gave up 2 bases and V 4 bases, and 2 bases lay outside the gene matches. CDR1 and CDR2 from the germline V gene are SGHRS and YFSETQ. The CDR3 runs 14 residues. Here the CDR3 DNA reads TGCGCCAGCAGCCGTAGCGGGGGGGCCTACGAGCAGTACTTC. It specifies CASSRSGGAYEQYF.

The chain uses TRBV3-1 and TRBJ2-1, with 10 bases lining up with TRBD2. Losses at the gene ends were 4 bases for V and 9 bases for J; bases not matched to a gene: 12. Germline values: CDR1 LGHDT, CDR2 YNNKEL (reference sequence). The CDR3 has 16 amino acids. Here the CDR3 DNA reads TGTGCCAGCAGCCCTCTCCTGAGCGGGGGGGCCAGTGAGCAGTTCTTC. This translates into CASSPLLSGGASEQFF.

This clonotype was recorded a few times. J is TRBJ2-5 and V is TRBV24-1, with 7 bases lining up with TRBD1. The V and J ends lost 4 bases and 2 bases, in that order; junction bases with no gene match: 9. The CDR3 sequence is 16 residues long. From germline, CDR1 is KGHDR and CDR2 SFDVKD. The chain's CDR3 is CATSDPGTDVQETQYF. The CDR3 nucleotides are TGTGCCACCAGTGACCCAGGGACAGACGTACAAGAGACCCAGTACTTC.

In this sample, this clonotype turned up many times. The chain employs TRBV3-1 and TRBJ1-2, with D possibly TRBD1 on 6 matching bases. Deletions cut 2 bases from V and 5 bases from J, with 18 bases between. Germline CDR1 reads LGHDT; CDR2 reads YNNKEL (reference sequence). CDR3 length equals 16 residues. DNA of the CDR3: TGTGCCAGCAGCCAATTTATGGGGGCCTTCCTTTATGGCTACACCTTC. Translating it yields CASSQFMGAFLYGYTF.

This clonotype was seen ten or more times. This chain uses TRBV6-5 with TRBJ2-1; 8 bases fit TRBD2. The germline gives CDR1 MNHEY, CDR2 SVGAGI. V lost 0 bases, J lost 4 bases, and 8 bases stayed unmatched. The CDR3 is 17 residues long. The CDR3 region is CASSYSGTGGIYNEQFF. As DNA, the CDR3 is TGTGCCAGCAGTTACTCAGGGACGGGGGGGATTTACAATGAGCAGTTCTTC.

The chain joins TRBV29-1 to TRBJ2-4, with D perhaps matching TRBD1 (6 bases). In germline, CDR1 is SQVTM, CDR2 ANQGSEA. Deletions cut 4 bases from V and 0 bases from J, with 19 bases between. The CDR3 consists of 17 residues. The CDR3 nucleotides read TGCAGCGTTGTCGGCAGGGGCGTCACACTAGCCAAAAACATTCAGTACTTC. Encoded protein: CSVVGRGVTLAKNIQYF.

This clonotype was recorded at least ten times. CDR3 loop: CASSQVAARSYGYTF. CDR3 in DNA: TGCGCCAGCAGCCAAGTAGCAGCGCGGTCCTATGGCTACACCTTC. This chain joins TRBV4-1 and TRBJ1-2; D remains ambiguous. Between the trimmed V and J ends, which lost 1 base and 4 bases, there was a span of 13 bases. Germline-derived CDR1 and CDR2 are MGHRA and YSYEKL. There are 15 residues in the CDR3.

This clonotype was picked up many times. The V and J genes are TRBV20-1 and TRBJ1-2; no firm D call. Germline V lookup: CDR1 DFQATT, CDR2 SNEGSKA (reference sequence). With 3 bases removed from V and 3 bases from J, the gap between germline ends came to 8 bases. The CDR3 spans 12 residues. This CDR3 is CSASEGHYGYTF. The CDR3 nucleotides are TGCAGTGCTAGTGAGGGTCACTATGGCTACACCTTC.

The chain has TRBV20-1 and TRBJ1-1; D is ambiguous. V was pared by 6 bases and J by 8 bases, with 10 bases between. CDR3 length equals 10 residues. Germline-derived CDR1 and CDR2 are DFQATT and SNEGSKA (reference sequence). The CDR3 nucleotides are TGCAGTGCCGGCACAGTAGAAGCTTTCTTT. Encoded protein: CSAGTVEAFF.

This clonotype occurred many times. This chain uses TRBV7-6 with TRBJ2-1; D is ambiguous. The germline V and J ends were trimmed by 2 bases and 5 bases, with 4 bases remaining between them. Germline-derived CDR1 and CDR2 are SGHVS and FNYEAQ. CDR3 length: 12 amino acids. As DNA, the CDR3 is TGTGCCAGCAGCTTAAATAACAATGAGCAGTTCTTC. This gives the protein CASSLNNNEQFF.

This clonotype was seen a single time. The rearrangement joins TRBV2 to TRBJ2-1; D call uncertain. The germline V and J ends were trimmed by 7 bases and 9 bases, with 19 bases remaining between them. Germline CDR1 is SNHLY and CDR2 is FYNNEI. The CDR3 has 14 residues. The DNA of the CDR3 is TGTGCCAGCACCCCAAGGCCCTTAGGTAGTGAGCAGTTCTTC. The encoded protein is CASTPRPLGSEQFF.

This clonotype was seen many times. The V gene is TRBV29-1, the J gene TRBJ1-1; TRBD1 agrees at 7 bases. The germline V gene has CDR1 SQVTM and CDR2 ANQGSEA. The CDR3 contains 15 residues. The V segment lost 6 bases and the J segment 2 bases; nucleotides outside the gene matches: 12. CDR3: CSVQGGGGVNTEAFF. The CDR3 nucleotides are TGCAGCGTCCAAGGCGGAGGGGGCGTTAACACTGAAGCTTTCTTT. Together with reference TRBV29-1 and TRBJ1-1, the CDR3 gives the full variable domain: SAVISQKPSRDICQRGTSLTIQCQVDSQVTMMFWYRQQPGQSLTLIATANQGSEATYESGFVIDKFPISRPNLTFSTLTVSNMSPEDSSIYLCSVQGGGGVNTEAFFGQGTRLTVV.

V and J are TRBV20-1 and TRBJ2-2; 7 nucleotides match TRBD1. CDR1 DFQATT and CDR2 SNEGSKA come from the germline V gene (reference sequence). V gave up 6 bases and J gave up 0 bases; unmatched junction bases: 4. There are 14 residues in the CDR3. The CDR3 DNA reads TGCAGTGCCGAAGACAGGGCGAACACCGGGGAGCTGTTTTTT. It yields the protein CSAEDRANTGELFF.

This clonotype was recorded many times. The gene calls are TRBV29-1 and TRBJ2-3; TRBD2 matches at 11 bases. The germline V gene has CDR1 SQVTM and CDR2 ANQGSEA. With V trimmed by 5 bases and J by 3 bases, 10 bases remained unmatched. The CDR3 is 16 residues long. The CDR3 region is CSVPPGLAVRTDTQYF. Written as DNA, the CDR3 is TGCAGCGTTCCACCGGGACTAGCGGTTCGTACAGATACGCAGTATTTT.

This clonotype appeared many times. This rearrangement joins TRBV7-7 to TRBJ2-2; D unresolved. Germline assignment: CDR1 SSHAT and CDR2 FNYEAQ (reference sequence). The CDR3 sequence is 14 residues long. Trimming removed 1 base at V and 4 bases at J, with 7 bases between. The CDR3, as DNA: TGTGCCAGCAGCTTAGAAGTTTCCACCGGGGAGCTGTTTTTT. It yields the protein CASSLEVSTGELFF.

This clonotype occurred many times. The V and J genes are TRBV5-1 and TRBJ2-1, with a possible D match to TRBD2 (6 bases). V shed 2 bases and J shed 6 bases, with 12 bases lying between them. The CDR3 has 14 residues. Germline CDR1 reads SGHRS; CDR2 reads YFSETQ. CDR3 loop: CASSFGLTSNEQFF. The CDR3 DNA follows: TGCGCCAGCAGCTTTGGACTGACTAGCAATGAGCAGTTCTTC.

The CDR3 protein is CASSFSGASYEQYF. In nucleotides, the CDR3 is TGTGCCAGCAGTTTTTCGGGGGCCTCCTACGAGCAGTACTTC. The J gene is TRBJ2-7, the V gene TRBV12-3 or TRBV12-4; D is perhaps TRBD1 or TRBD2 (6 bases each). The CDR3 runs 14 residues. V lost 3 bases and J 0 bases, leaving 9 bases between the germline ends.